These 26 T cell receptor beta chains were all obtained from the same sample, sequenced in a study of T cells in localized non-small cell lung cancer. Sequencing used immunoSEQ multiplex PCR; TCRdb keeps in-frame clones, though not all of them. The table has around 30,000 clones, around 93% seen once. The sample in question was peripheral blood, obtained before any cancer treatment. The receptors stem from a female donor older than 55 with stage I lung adenocarcinoma.

This chain connects TRBV15 to TRBJ1-4, with D unclear. Trimming took 0 bases from V and 4 from J, leaving 12 bases between them. The germline gives CDR1 LNHNV, CDR2 YYDKDF (reference sequence). The CDR3 is made up of 16 amino acids. The CDR3 sequence is CATSRDLGAVNEKLFF. The CDR3 DNA reads as TGTGCCACCAGCAGAGATCTAGGAGCAGTTAATGAAAAACTGTTTTTT.

The rearrangement joins TRBV5-1 to TRBJ2-4; 9 bases agree with TRBD1. CDR3 length: 15 amino acids. CDR1 and CDR2 from the germline V gene are SGHRS and YFSETQ. Trimming took 4 bases from V and 5 from J; bases not matched to a gene: 7. The CDR3 loop is CASSRTGAGENIQYF. Written as DNA, the CDR3 is TGCGCCAGCAGCAGGACAGGGGCAGGCGAAAACATTCAGTACTTC.

The chain is built from TRBV7-2 and TRBJ1-2; tentative D call: TRBD1 (5 bases). The germline V and J ends were trimmed by 3 bases and 2 bases, with 10 bases remaining between them. Germline-derived CDR1 and CDR2 are SGHTA and FQGNSA. The CDR3 runs 14 residues. CDR3 sequence (DNA): TGTGCCAGCAGCTTCCCCGGGGCCAACTATGGCTACACCTTC. This translates into CASSFPGANYGYTF.

The rearrangement uses TRBV7-8 and TRBJ1-4; D is uncertain. Germline V gene data show CDR1 as SGHVS and CDR2 as FQNEAQ. This CDR3 is 12 amino acids long. The V end was cut by 1 base, the J end by 6 bases, with 3 bases between. The CDR3 DNA follows: TGTGCCAGCAGCTTAGTTCATGAAAAACTGTTTTTT. Protein: CASSLVHEKLFF.

This sequence joins TRBV7-6 and TRBJ2-2; TRBD1 is a possible D gene (6 bases). Germline-derived CDR1 and CDR2 are SGHVS and FNYEAQ. V shed 5 bases and J shed 0 bases, with 10 bases lying between them. The CDR3 sequence is 15 residues long. The CDR3 loop reads CASSRDRTNTGELFF. The CDR3 bases are TGTGCCAGCAGCCGAGACAGGACGAACACCGGGGAGCTGTTTTTT.

The gene calls are TRBV20-1 and TRBJ1-2; unclear D gene. CDR1 is DFQATT, CDR2 SNEGSKA, per germline (reference sequence). Trimming pared 1 base from V and 8 bases from J, leaving 5 bases between. CDR3 size: 10 residues. This CDR3 is CSARVGGYTF. In DNA, the CDR3 is TGCAGTGCTAGAGTCGGCGGCTACACCTTC.

This chain connects TRBV7-8 to TRBJ1-6, with D possibly matching TRBD1 (5 bases). V was shortened by 1 base and J by 6 bases, with 7 bases between the two germline ends. Germline V gene sequence: CDR1 SGHVS, CDR2 FQNEAQ. The CDR3 length is 14 residues. CDR3 coding DNA: TGTGCCAGCAGCTTAGTCCAGGGTAATTCACCCCTCCACTTT. Protein sequence: CASSLVQGNSPLHF.

This clone occurred a few times. The chain joins TRBV28 to TRBJ1-5; TRBD1 is a possible D gene (6 bases). The ends were cut back, 7 bases at V and 3 bases at J, with 22 bases in the middle. CDR3 length: 17 residues. The germline CDR1 and CDR2 sequences are MDHEN and SYDVKM. CDR3 coding DNA: TGTGCCAGCACCACCTTGACCCTCCGGGACACCAATCAGCCCCAGCATTTT. This sequence encodes CASTTLTLRDTNQPQHF.

The chain carries TRBV6-5 and TRBJ1-1; D call uncertain. The CDR3 has 15 amino acids. CDR1 is MNHEY and CDR2 is SVGAGI in the germline V gene. V was clipped by 10 bases and J by 4 bases, with 22 bases between them. In DNA, the CDR3 is TGTGCCACTGTCCCTGGTCGACTCTGGAGCACTGAAGCTTTCTTT. Residues: CATVPGRLWSTEAFF.

The gene calls are TRBV5-4 and TRBJ2-5, with TRBD2 matching over 9 bases. This CDR3 region has 15 residues. Germline lookup yields CDR1 SGHNT and CDR2 YYREEE (reference sequence). The V gene end was trimmed by 1 base and the J gene end by 2 bases; junction bases not matched to a gene: 3. The CDR3, as DNA: TGTGCCAGCAGCTTGACTAGCGGGCCACAAGAGACCCAGTACTTC. Its protein product is CASSLTSGPQETQYF.

The CDR3 DNA is TGTGCCAGCAGCACGGGACTAGCGGGACAAGAGACCCAGTACTTC. It is translated as CASSTGLAGQETQYF. This chain connects TRBV11-3 to TRBJ2-5, with 13 bases that match TRBD2. Germline V gene data show CDR1 as SGHNT and CDR2 as YENEEA. Losses at the gene ends were 5 bases for V and 2 bases for J; bases not matched to a gene: 2. This CDR3 comprises 15 residues.

The chain is built from TRBV28 and TRBJ1-5, with D maybe TRBD1 (5 bases). The germline V gene encodes CDR1 MDHEN and CDR2 SYDVKM. The CDR3 covers 15 residues. Deletions cut 7 bases from V and 3 bases from J, with 16 bases between. CDR3 nucleotides: TGTGCCAGCATTCCGACCGGGGGGTACAATCAGCCCCAGCATTTT. This gives the protein CASIPTGGYNQPQHF.

The chain carries TRBV5-1 and TRBJ2-1; 10 nucleotides align to TRBD2. The ends lost 1 base at V and 4 bases at J; junction bases unmatched: 11. From germline, CDR1 is SGHRS and CDR2 YFSETQ. This CDR3 is 18 amino acids long. CDR3 sequence (DNA): TGCGCCAGCAGCTTGAGGCCTAGCGGGGGCGGTTGGTACAATGAGCAGTTCTTC. It codes for CASSLRPSGGGWYNEQFF.

This clone occurred once. V gene TRBV2 combines with J gene TRBJ2-1; TRBD2 agrees at 7 bases. The length of the CDR3 is 14 residues. V shed 0 bases, J shed 9 bases, and the junction held 5 bases outside the gene matches. Germline CDR1 and CDR2: SNHLY and FYNNEI. DNA of the CDR3: TGTGCCAGCAGTGAAGCGGGGGGGTCAGGTGAGCAGTTCTTC. Amino acid sequence: CASSEAGGSGEQFF. Combining the CDR3 with reference TRBV2 and TRBJ2-1 gives the whole variable domain EPEVTQTPSHQVTQMGQEVILRCVPISNHLYFYWYRQILGQKVEFLVSFYNNEISEKSEIFDDQFSVERPDGSNFTLKIRSTKLEDSAMYFCASSEAGGSGEQFFGPGTRLTVL.

The chain employs TRBV27 and TRBJ1-1; D might be TRBD1 (5 bases). Trimming cost V 5 bases and J 0 bases, with 10 bases left between them. CDR3 length equals 14 residues. Germline V gene data show CDR1 as MNHEY and CDR2 as SMNVEV (reference sequence). The CDR3 spells CASSIRVMNTEAFF. In DNA, the CDR3 is TGTGCCAGCAGTATCAGGGTTATGAACACTGAAGCTTTCTTT.

The chain links TRBV6-6 to TRBJ2-3; 7 positions agree with TRBD2. This CDR3 comprises 13 residues. Per germline, CDR1 MNHNY and CDR2 SVGAGI (reference sequence). J was trimmed by 1 base and V by 6 bases; bases with no gene match: 1. In nucleotides, the CDR3 is TGTGCCAGCAGGAGCGGGGGCACAGATACGCAGTATTTT. It translates to CASRSGGTDTQYF.

The V call is TRBV7-2, the J call TRBJ1-1; D remains ambiguous. The length of the CDR3 is 14 residues. V lost 1 base and J 2 bases, leaving 8 bases between the germline ends. The germline V gene encodes CDR1 SGHTA and CDR2 FQGNSA. The CDR3 loop reads CASSLGTSNTEAFF. The DNA of the CDR3 is TGTGCCAGCAGCTTAGGAACGTCAAACACTGAAGCTTTCTTT.

CDR3 in amino acids: CASSLNEGLAGKTGELFF. The CDR3 DNA reads TGTGCCAGCAGCTTAAATGAGGGGCTAGCAGGGAAAACCGGGGAGCTGTTTTTT. The chain recombines TRBV7-9 with TRBJ2-2; either TRBD1 or TRBD2 may fit D (5 bases each). Germline assignment: CDR1 SEHNR and CDR2 FQNEAQ (reference sequence). CDR3 length equals 18 residues. The V and J ends lost 2 bases and 5 bases respectively, with 21 bases between them.

The rearrangement joins TRBV30 to TRBJ1-1; D is uncertain. CDR1 is GTSNPN and CDR2 is SVGIG in the germline V gene (reference sequence). The CDR3 totals 13 residues. V lost 1 base to trimming and J lost 8 bases, with 14 bases between them. CDR3 in amino acids: CAWSGSNGMEAFF. CDR3 nucleotide sequence: TGTGCCTGGAGTGGCAGCAACGGTATGGAAGCTTTCTTT.

The gene calls are TRBV6-5 and TRBJ2-1; D is perhaps TRBD2 (5 bases). CDR1 is MNHEY and CDR2 is SVGAGI in the germline V gene. Trimming shortened V by 6 bases and J by 4 bases, and 16 bases separated the two germline ends. There are 15 residues in the CDR3. CDR3 bases: TGTGCCAGCAGCTTGCTAGCCGATTCTTACAATGAGCAGTTCTTC. It translates to CASSLLADSYNEQFF.

This chain uses TRBV10-3 with TRBJ1-2; D is undetermined. Germline loops: CDR1 ENHRY, CDR2 SYGVKD. Trimming removed 4 bases at V and 6 bases at J, with 12 bases between. This CDR3 is built from 13 residues. The chain's CDR3 is CAISVSGNDGYTF. DNA of the CDR3: TGTGCCATCAGTGTATCGGGGAATGATGGCTACACCTTC.

This chain connects TRBV19 to TRBJ1-1; TRBD1 is a possible D gene (5 bases). The CDR3 consists of 15 residues. Germline CDR1 is LNHDA and CDR2 is SQIVND (reference sequence). Trimming took 3 bases from V and 1 from J, leaving 12 bases between them. The CDR3: CASSIPGLGNTEAFF. The CDR3 nucleotides are TGTGCCAGTAGTATCCCGGGGCTTGGGAACACTGAAGCTTTCTTT.

This chain connects TRBV28 to TRBJ1-2; D is unclear. Per the germline V gene, CDR1 is MDHEN and CDR2 is SYDVKM. The V gene lost 2 bases and the J gene lost 5 bases, with 6 bases spanning the gap. The CDR3 contains 12 residues. The CDR3 sequence is CASSLGAYGYTF. The CDR3 DNA follows: TGTGCCAGCAGTTTAGGCGCGTATGGCTACACCTTC.

Only a few counts were recorded for this clone. The chain couples TRBV15 to TRBJ1-1; D gene uncertain. Looked up from germline, CDR1 is LNHNV and CDR2 is YYDKDF (reference sequence). This CDR3 has 15 amino acids. V lost 0 bases and J lost 1, with 9 bases in between. CDR3 region: CATSREVVGNTEAFF. The CDR3 coding sequence is TGTGCCACCAGCAGAGAAGTAGTAGGGAACACTGAAGCTTTCTTT.

The chain employs TRBV5-1 and TRBJ2-7; a possible D gene is TRBD1 (5 bases). Trimming pared 5 bases from V and 3 bases from J, leaving 12 bases between. Germline loops: CDR1 SGHRS, CDR2 YFSETQ. This CDR3 is 13 amino acids long. The CDR3 region has the DNA TGCGCCAGCAGGCCGACCCAGGGCTACGAGCAGTACTTC. It encodes CASRPTQGYEQYF.

This chain connects TRBV11-2 to TRBJ1-2; possibly TRBD1 for D (5 bases). Germline CDR1 SGHAT, CDR2 FQNNGV. Trimming took off 1 base at V and 4 bases at J, with 7 bases between the two ends. The length of the CDR3 is 13 residues. CDR3 sequence reads: CASSLVQGYGYTF. The DNA of the CDR3 is TGTGCCAGCAGCTTAGTTCAGGGCTATGGCTACACCTTC.